These 5 T cell receptor beta chains came from one sample sequenced in a study of OX40 agonist ivuxolimab in advanced cancers. Sequencing was performed with immunoSEQ multiplex PCR; in TCRdb, only in-frame clones are kept and a portion is missing. The sample shows some 90,000 clones, over 75% of them seen only once. Sequences were derived from CD4+ or CD8+ T cells sorted from blood, sampled in a trial of the OX40 agonist ivuxolimab. The receptor set was obtained from an adult with an advanced solid tumor such as melanoma, head and neck, liver or kidney cancer.

The gene calls are TRBV21-1 and TRBJ1-5. TRBV21-1 is a documented pseudogene. This CDR3 region has 16 residues. The CDR3: CARPKGQETSNQPQHF. Written as DNA, the CDR3 is TGTGCCAGACCCAAAGGGCAGGAGACAAGCAATCAGCCCCAGCATTTT.

This chain uses TRBV27 with TRBJ2-1; 16 bases match TRBD2. CDR3 size: 20 residues. Per the germline V gene, CDR1 is MNHEY and CDR2 is SMNVEV (reference sequence). V was clipped by 5 bases and J by 3 bases; unmatched bases: 13. CDR3 nucleotides: TGTGCCAGCAGTCTGGCGGGACTAGCGGGAGGGCCGTTTGGCTACAATGAGCAGTTCTTC. It specifies CASSLAGLAGGPFGYNEQFF.

The chain links TRBV9 to TRBJ1-3; D ambiguous. V gave up 4 bases and J gave up 1 base, with 6 bases separating them. Per the germline V gene, CDR1 is SGDLS and CDR2 is YYNGEE. This CDR3 is built from 13 residues. This CDR3 reads CASSPSSGNTIYF. In nucleotides, the CDR3 is TGTGCCAGCAGCCCGTCGTCTGGAAACACCATATATTTT.

The rearrangement links TRBV5-4 to TRBJ2-3; D is undetermined. CDR1 and CDR2 from the germline V gene are SGHNT and YYREEE (reference sequence). With 0 bases removed from V and 3 bases from J, the gap between germline ends came to 5 bases. CDR3 length: 13 residues. The CDR3 protein is CASSLGRTDTQYF. CDR3 in DNA: TGTGCCAGCAGCTTGGGGCGAACAGATACGCAGTATTTT. Complete variable domain (other parts from reference TRBV5-4 and TRBJ2-3): ETGVTQSPTHLIKTRGQQVTLRCSSQSGHNTVSWYQQALGQGPQFIFQYYREEENGRGNFPPRFSGLQFPNYSSELNVNALELDDSALYLCASSLGRTDTQYFGPGTRLTVL.

This chain uses TRBV25-1 with TRBJ1-4; tentatively, D is TRBD1 (5 bases). The CDR3 runs to 16 residues. Germline-derived CDR1 and CDR2 are MGHDK and SYGVNS. V shed 0 bases and J shed 10 bases, with 18 bases lying between them. The CDR3 DNA reads as TGTGCCAGCAGTGAATATAGGGGTTCCTTCGGAGTAAAACTGTTTTTT. This translates into CASSEYRGSFGVKLFF.